The 18 T cell receptor beta chains reported below all come from one sample, sequenced in a study. MiXCR was run by TCRdb on the 5' RACE reads, yielding one entry per CDR3 protein. The table has 62,000 or so distinct CDR3 sequences, roughly 30% seen once. Sample: tumor-infiltrating naive CD4+ T cells sorted from the breast tumor. Subset of the sample: naive CD4+ T cells, CD4+CD45RA+CD25-. The origin of the receptors is a female donor with breast cancer.

This clonotype was seen only a few times. The CDR3 reads CATITAPYTEAFF. In nucleotides, the CDR3 is TGTGCCACCATCACAGCCCCCTACACTGAAGCTTTCTTT. The chain joins TRBV12-3 or TRBV12-4 to TRBJ1-1; D is undetermined. This CDR3 spans 13 amino acids. V dropped 10 bases and J dropped 3 bases, with 15 bases sitting between them.

By share, this clonotype ranks as medium-sized. This chain uses TRBV9 with TRBJ2-5, with 14 bases aligning to TRBD2. This CDR3 is 16 amino acids long. Germline loops: CDR1 SGDLS, CDR2 YYNGEE. The J segment lost 5 bases and the V segment lost 2 bases, leaving 5 bases of the junction unmatched. CDR3 sequence (DNA): TGTGCCAGCAGCGTGACTAGCGGGGGGGCGGCGGAGACCCAGTACTTC. Residues: CASSVTSGGAAETQYF.

The chain combines TRBV9 with TRBJ1-1; D is possibly TRBD1 (5 bases). The CDR3 loop spans 15 amino acids. Germline CDR1 reads SGDLS; CDR2 reads YYNGEE. The germline V and J ends were trimmed by 4 bases and 3 bases, with 16 bases remaining between them. The DNA of the CDR3 is TGTGCCAGCAGCTCCTTGGGGACGCAACACACTGAAGCTTTCTTT. Amino acid sequence: CASSSLGTQHTEAFF.

The V gene is TRBV3-1, the J gene TRBJ2-7, with 8 positions matching TRBD1. Looked up from germline, CDR1 is LGHDT and CDR2 is YNNKEL (reference sequence). The length of the CDR3 is 14 residues. Germline trimming cut 0 bases from V and 8 bases from J; bases unmatched to any gene: 6. CDR3 bases: TGTGCCAGCAGCCAAGACTTGCAGGGGGCTAAGCAGTACTTC. It yields the protein CASSQDLQGAKQYF.

There are a few counts of this clonotype. The chain links TRBV29-1 to TRBJ2-5; D unresolved. CDR1 SQVTM and CDR2 ANQGSEA come from the germline V gene. Between the trimmed V and J ends, which lost 4 bases and 2 bases, there was a span of 8 bases. The CDR3 length is 12 residues. As DNA, the CDR3 is TGCAGCGTTGGACATGTACAAGAGACCCAGTACTTC. Translated, it gives CSVGHVQETQYF.

This clonotype was recorded many times. The V call is TRBV2, the J call TRBJ1-1; perhaps TRBD1 as D (5 bases). Trimming removed 8 bases from V and 5 bases from J, with 12 bases in between. CDR1 is SNHLY, CDR2 FYNNEI, per germline. The CDR3 has 12 amino acids. In nucleotides, the CDR3 is TGTGCCAGCGGAACCTGGGGGACTGAAGCTTTCTTT. Translating gives CASGTWGTEAFF.

By proportion, this clonotype is medium-sized. The genes are TRBV5-1 and TRBJ2-2; D might be TRBD1 (5 bases). The CDR3 has 14 residues. V lost 1 base and J 5 bases, leaving 9 bases between the germline ends. The germline gives CDR1 SGHRS, CDR2 YFSETQ. The CDR3 bases are TGCGCCAGCAGCTTGATAGGGGATACCGGGGAGCTGTTTTTT. Encoded protein: CASSLIGDTGELFF.

The chain uses TRBV20-1 and TRBJ2-5; TRBD2 matches at 8 bases. The CDR3 spans 16 residues. The germline gives CDR1 DFQATT, CDR2 SNEGSKA (reference sequence). The junction had 6 bases not matched to a gene; V was cut back by 0 bases and J by 0 bases. The CDR3 reads CSARDHGGGHQETQYF. Here the CDR3 DNA reads TGCAGTGCTAGAGATCACGGCGGGGGGCACCAAGAGACCCAGTACTTC.

The table lists this clonotype with many counts. The gene calls are TRBV7-2 and TRBJ1-1, with D possibly being TRBD1 (6 bases). The ends were cut back, 4 bases at V and 1 base at J, with 13 bases in the middle. The germline CDR1 and CDR2 sequences are SGHTA and FQGNSA. The CDR3 runs to 15 residues. In nucleotides, the CDR3 is TGTGCCAGCAGCTCCTGGGACACATCGAACACTGAAGCTTTCTTT. Translation gives CASSSWDTSNTEAFF. The complete variable domain, with remaining parts taken from reference TRBV7-2 and TRBJ1-1, reads GAGVSQSPSNKVTEKGKDVELRCDPISGHTALYWYRQSLGQGLEFLIYFQGNSAPDKSGLPSDRFSAERTGGSVSTLTIQRTQQEDSAVYLCASSSWDTSNTEAFFGQGTRLTVV.

Many counts were recorded for this clonotype. The chain employs TRBV6-5 and TRBJ1-2, with D perhaps TRBD1 (5 bases). This CDR3 has 11 amino acids. Per germline, CDR1 MNHEY and CDR2 SVGAGI. V was shortened by 6 bases and J by 5 bases, with 7 bases between the two germline ends. The CDR3: CASSQGYGYTF. DNA of the CDR3: TGTGCCAGCAGCCAGGGTTATGGCTACACCTTC.

V gene TRBV20-1 combines with J gene TRBJ2-7; 10 bases are shared with TRBD2. V lost 0 bases to trimming and J lost 5 bases; unmatched junction nucleotides: 7. Germline V gene data show CDR1 as DFQATT and CDR2 as SNEGSKA (reference sequence). The CDR3 length is 15 residues. CDR3 amino acids: CSARDSGRLHNEQYF. In DNA form, the CDR3 reads TGCAGTGCTAGAGATAGCGGGAGGCTGCATAACGAGCAGTACTTC.

In its sample, this clonotype was seen a few times. The chain uses TRBV7-9 and TRBJ1-2, with 7 nucleotides matching TRBD1. Germline CDR1 is SEHNR and CDR2 is FQNEAQ (reference sequence). The CDR3 is 13 amino acids. The junction had 4 bases not matched to a gene; V was cut back by 5 bases and J by 4 bases. CDR3: CASSPGGGYGYTF. CDR3 nucleotides: TGTGCCAGCAGCCCAGGGGGGGGCTATGGCTACACCTTC.

The rearrangement links TRBV12-3 or TRBV12-4 to TRBJ2-5; 10 bases align to TRBD2. V shed 0 bases and J 5 bases; nucleotides not matched to a gene: 6. The CDR3 extends over 16 amino acids. The CDR3 bases are TGTGCCAGCAGTTTAGCGTCTAGCGGGAGTGGGGAGACCCAGTACTTC. It yields the protein CASSLASSGSGETQYF.

This clonotype appeared a single time. The V gene is TRBV20-1, the J gene TRBJ1-1; 8 bases align to TRBD1. The V gene's germline CDR1 is DFQATT and CDR2 SNEGSKA (reference sequence). The V gene end was trimmed by 6 bases and the J gene end by 2 bases; junction bases not matched to a gene: 11. This CDR3 spans 15 amino acids. The CDR3 bases are TGCAGTGCCGAAACTGGGGACAGGTTAAACACTGAAGCTTTCTTT. Its protein is CSAETGDRLNTEAFF.

This clonotype was seen a handful of times. The chain has TRBV7-8 and TRBJ1-3, with TRBD1 as a possible D gene (5 bases). Germline V gene lookup returns CDR1 SGHVS and CDR2 FQNEAQ. Trimming left V 5 bases short and J 6 bases short, with 8 bases between. The CDR3 runs 12 residues. The CDR3 reads CASSLTENTIYF. In DNA, the CDR3 is TGTGCCAGCAGCCTGACAGAAAACACCATATATTTT. Full variable domain (missing parts from reference TRBV7-8 and TRBJ1-3): GAGVSQSPRYKVAKRGQDVALRCDPISGHVSLFWYQQALGQGPEFLTYFQNEAQLDKSGLPSDRFFAERPEGSVSTLKIQRTQQEDSAVYLCASSLTENTIYFGEGSWLTVV.

The chain has TRBV2 and TRBJ2-5; D is undetermined. The CDR3 is 12 amino acids. Per the germline V gene, CDR1 is SNHLY and CDR2 is FYNNEI. Trimming shortened V by 6 bases and J by 4 bases, and 9 bases separated the two germline ends. CDR3 region: CASSLTAETQYF. CDR3 DNA: TGTGCCAGCAGCTTAACAGCAGAGACCCAGTACTTC.

This clonotype was picked up many times. The chain joins TRBV5-5 to TRBJ2-7; 10 bases are a match to TRBD1. This CDR3 is 14 amino acids long. Germline CDR1 is SGHKS and CDR2 is YYEKEE (reference sequence). V trimming: 3 bases; J trimming: 4 bases; junction bases outside the gene matches: 4. CDR3 nucleotides: TGTGCCAGCAGCTGGGGACAGGGGCCTTACGAGCAGTACTTC. Amino acid sequence: CASSWGQGPYEQYF. The variable domain in full, with the rest retrieved from reference TRBV5-5 and TRBJ2-7, is DAGVTQSPTHLIKTRGQQVTLRCSPISGHKSVSWYQQVLGQGPQFIFQYYEKEERGRGNFPDRFSARQFPNYSSELNVNALLLGDSALYLCASSWGQGPYEQYFGPGTRLTVT.

This clonotype appeared a few times. The chain combines TRBV9 with TRBJ1-1; D ambiguous. CDR1 and CDR2 from the germline V gene are SGDLS and YYNGEE. V lost 0 bases, J lost 5 bases, and 11 bases lay in between. The CDR3 is 14 amino acids. The CDR3 DNA reads TGTGCCAGCAGCGTAGTTGGGAGGGAGACTGAAGCTTTCTTT. Translation gives CASSVVGRETEAFF.